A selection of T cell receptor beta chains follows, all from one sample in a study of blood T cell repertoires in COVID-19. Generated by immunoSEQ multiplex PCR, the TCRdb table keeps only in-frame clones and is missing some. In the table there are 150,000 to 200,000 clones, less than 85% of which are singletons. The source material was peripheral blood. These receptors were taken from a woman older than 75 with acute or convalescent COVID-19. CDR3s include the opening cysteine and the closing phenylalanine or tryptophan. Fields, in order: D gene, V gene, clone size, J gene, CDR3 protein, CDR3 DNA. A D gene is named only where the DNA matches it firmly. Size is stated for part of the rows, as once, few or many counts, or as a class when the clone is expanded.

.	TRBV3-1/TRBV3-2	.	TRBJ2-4	CASSQVLETLAKNIQYF	TGTGCCAGCAGCCAAGTGTTGGAGACCTTAGCCAAAAACATTCAGTACTTC
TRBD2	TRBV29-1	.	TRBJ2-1	CSVGLAVYNEQFF	TGCAGCGTGGGACTAGCGGTATACAATGAGCAGTTCTTC
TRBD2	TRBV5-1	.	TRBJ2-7	CASSLGLAASSYEQYF	TGCGCCAGCAGCTTGGGACTAGCGGCGAGCTCCTACGAGCAGTACTTC
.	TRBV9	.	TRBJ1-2	CASSVSEGNYGYTF	TGTGCCAGCAGCGTAAGTGAGGGAAACTATGGCTACACCTTC
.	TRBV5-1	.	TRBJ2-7	CASGLGTPTIEQYF	TGCGCCAGCGGACTCGGGACTCCTACCATCGAGCAGTACTTC
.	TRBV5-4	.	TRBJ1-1	CASSLGRATTEAFF	TGTGCCAGCAGCTTGGGCAGGGCTACGACTGAAGCTTTCTTT
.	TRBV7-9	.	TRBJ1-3	CASSLVGGTSGNTIYF	TGTGCCAGCAGCTTAGTTGGCGGCACCTCAGGAAACACCATATATTTT
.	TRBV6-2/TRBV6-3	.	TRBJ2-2	CASSYPGAVGAGELFF	TGTGCCAGCAGTTACCCAGGCGCTGTAGGGGCCGGGGAGCTGTTTTTT
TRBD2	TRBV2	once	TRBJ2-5	CASSESGLAGVETQYF	TGTGCCAGCAGTGAGTCAGGGTTAGCGGGAGTAGAGACCCAGTACTTC
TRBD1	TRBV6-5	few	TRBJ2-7	CASRRQGTGGYEQYF	TGTGCCAGCAGGAGGCAGGGGACAGGGGGATACGAGCAGTACTTC
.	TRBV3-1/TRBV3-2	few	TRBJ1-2	CASSQDLSPYGYTF	TGTGCCAGCAGCCAAGATCTAAGCCCCTATGGCTACACCTTC
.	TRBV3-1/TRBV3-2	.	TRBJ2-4	CASSPGSSAKNIQYF	TGTGCCAGCAGTCCGGGGAGTTCGGCCAAAAACATTCAGTACTTC
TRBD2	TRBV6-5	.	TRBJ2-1	CASSYFGLAGNNEQFF	TGTGCCAGCAGTTATTTTGGCCTAGCGGGAAACAATGAGCAGTTCTTC
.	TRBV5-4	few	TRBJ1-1	CASSLGAGQGAEAFF	TGTGCCAGCAGCTTGGGGGCAGGGCAAGGGGCTGAAGCTTTCTTT
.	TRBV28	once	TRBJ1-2	CASTTRDYGYTF	TGTGCCAGCACCACCCGGGACTATGGCTACACCTTC
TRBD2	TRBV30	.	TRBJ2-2	CAWSLGLAGVIGELFF	TGTGCCTGGAGTTTGGGACTAGCGGGAGTTATCGGGGAGCTGTTTTTT
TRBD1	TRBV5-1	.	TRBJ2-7	CASRIDRDREQYF	TGCGCCAGCAGGATCGACAGGGATCGCGAGCAGTACTTC
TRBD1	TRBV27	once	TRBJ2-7	CASRRTGAYEQYF	TGTGCCAGCAGAAGGACAGGGGCCTACGAGCAGTACTTC
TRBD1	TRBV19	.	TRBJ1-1	CASSLTGGGTEAFF	TGTGCCAGTAGTTTGACAGGGGGAGGCACTGAAGCTTTCTTT
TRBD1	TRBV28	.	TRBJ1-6	CASRLDRGAYNSPLHF	TGTGCCAGCAGACTGGACAGGGGGGCCTATAATTCACCCCTCCACTTT
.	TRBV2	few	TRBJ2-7	CASSETGIYEQYF	TGTGCCAGCAGTGAGACGGGTATCTACGAGCAGTACTTC
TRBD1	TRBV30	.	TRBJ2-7	CAWSTGVGIYEQYF	TGTGCCTGGAGTACAGGGGTTGGTATCTACGAGCAGTACTTC
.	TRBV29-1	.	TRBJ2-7	CSVEDPADNSYEQYF	TGCAGCGTTGAAGACCCAGCGGATAACTCCTACGAGCAGTACTTC
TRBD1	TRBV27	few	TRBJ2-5	CASSSVGTELFGGRETQYF	TGTGCCAGCAGTTCGGTAGGGACAGAACTTTTCGGTGGTCGAGAGACCCAGTACTTC
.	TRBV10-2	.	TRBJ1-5	CASRETGLGNQPQHF	TGCGCCAGCAGAGAAACAGGGTTGGGGAATCAGCCCCAGCATTTT
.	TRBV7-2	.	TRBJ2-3	CASSQDSNTQYF	TGTGCCAGCAGCCAAGACTCAAATACGCAGTATTTT
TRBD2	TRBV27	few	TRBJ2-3	CASKGTSGRSFTDTQYF	TGTGCCAGCAAAGGGACTAGCGGGAGATCGTTCACAGATACGCAGTATTTT
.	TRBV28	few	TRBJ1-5	CASTVQGQPQHF	TGTGCCAGCACAGTACAGGGTCAGCCCCAGCATTTT
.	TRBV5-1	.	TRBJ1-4	CASSPEGAGQKLFF	TGCGCCAGCAGCCCGGAAGGCGCAGGGCAAAAACTGTTTTTT
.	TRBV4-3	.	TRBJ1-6	CASSQEAGTSPLHF	TGCGCCAGCAGCCAAGAAGCGGGAACATCACCCCTCCACTTT
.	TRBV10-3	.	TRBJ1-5	CAISESRDQPQHF	TGTGCCATCAGTGAGAGCAGGGATCAGCCCCAGCATTTT
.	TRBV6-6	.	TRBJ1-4	CASSPALGQGGLRKLFF	TGTGCCAGCAGTCCTGCGCTTGGGCAGGGAGGATTGAGAAAACTGTTTTTT
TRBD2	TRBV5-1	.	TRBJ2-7	CASSSTGTSVDEQYF	TGCGCCAGCAGCTCAACCGGGACTAGCGTCGACGAGCAGTACTTC
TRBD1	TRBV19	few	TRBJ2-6	CASKLRGQGTSVLTF	TGTGCCAGTAAATTACGGGGACAGGGGACGTCAGTCCTGACTTTC
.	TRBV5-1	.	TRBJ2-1	CASSLGQPEGYNEQFF	TGCGCCAGCAGCTTAGGACAGCCCGAGGGGTACAATGAGCAGTTCTTC
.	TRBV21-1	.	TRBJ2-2	CASSPQALLLKRNNTGELFF	TGTGCCAGCAGCCCACAAGCGCTACTACTAAAAAGGAACAACACCGGGGAGCTGTTTTTT